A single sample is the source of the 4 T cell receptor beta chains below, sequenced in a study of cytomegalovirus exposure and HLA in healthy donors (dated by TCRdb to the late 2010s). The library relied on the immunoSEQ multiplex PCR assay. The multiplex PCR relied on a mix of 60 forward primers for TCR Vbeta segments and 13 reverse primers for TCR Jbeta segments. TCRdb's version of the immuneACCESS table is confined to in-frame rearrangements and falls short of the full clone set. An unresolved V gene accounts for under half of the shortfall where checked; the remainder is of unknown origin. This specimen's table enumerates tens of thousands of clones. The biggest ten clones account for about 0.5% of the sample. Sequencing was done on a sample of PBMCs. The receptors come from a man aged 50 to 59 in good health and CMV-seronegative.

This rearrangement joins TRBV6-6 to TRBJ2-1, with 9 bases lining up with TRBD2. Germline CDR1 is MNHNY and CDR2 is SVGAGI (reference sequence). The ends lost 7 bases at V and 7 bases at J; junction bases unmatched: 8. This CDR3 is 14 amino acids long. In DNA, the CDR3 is TGTGCCAGCACGGCGCGGGGGGGCAGGAATGAGCAGTTCTTC. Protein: CASTARGGRNEQFF.

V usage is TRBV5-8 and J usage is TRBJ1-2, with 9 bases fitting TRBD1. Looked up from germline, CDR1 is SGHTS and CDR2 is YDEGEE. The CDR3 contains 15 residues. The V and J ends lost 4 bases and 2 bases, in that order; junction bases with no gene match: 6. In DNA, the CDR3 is TGTGCCAGCAGCCTGACAGGGGGGTTGAACTATGGCTACACCTTC. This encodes CASSLTGGLNYGYTF.

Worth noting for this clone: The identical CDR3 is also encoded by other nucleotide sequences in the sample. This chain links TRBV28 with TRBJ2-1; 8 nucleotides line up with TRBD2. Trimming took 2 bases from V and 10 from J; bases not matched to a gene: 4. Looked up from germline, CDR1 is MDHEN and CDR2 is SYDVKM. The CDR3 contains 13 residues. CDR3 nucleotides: TGTGCCAGCAGTTTAGGCACTAGCGGAGAGCAGTTCTTC. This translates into CASSLGTSGEQFF.

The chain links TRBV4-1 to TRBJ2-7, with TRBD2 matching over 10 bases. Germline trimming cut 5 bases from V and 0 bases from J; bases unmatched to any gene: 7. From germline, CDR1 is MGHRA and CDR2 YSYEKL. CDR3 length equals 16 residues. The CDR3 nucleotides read TGCGCCAGCAGCGCAAGATCTAGCGGGGGCTCCTACGAGCAGTACTTC. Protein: CASSARSSGGSYEQYF.